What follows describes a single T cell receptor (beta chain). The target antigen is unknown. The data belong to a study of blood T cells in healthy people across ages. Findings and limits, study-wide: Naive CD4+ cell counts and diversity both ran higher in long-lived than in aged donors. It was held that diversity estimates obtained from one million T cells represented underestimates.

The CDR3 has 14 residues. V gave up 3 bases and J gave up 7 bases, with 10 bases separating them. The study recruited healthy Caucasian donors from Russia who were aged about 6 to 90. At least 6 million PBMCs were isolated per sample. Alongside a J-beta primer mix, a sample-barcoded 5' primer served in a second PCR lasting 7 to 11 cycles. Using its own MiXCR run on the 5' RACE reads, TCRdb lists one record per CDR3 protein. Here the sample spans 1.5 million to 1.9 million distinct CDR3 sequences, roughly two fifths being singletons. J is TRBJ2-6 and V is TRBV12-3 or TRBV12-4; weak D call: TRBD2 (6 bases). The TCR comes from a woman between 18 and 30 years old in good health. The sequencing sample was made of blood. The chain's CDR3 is CASSLYGGANVLTF. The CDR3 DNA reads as TGTGCCAGCAGTTTGTACGGGGGAGCCAACGTCCTGACTTTC.